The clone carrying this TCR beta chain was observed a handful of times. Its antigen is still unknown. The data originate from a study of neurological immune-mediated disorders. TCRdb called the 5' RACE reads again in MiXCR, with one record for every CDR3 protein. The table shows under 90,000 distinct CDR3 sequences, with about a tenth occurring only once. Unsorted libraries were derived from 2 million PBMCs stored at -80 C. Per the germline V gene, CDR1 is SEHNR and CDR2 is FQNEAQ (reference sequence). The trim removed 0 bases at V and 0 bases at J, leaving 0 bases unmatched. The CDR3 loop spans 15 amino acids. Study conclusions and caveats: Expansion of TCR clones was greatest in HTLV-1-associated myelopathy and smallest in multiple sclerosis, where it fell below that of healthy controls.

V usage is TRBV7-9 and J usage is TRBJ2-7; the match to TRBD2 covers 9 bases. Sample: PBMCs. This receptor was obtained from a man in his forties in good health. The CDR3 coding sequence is TGTGCCAGCAGCTTAGCTAGCGGGAGCTCCTACGAGCAGTACTTC. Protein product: CASSLASGSSYEQYF. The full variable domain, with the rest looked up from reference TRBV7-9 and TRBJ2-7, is DTGVSQNPRHKITKRGQNVTFRCDPISEHNRLYWYRQTLGQGPEFLTYFQNEAQLEKSRLLSDRFSAERPKGSFSTLEIQRTEQGDSAMYLCASSLASGSSYEQYFGPGTRLTVT.